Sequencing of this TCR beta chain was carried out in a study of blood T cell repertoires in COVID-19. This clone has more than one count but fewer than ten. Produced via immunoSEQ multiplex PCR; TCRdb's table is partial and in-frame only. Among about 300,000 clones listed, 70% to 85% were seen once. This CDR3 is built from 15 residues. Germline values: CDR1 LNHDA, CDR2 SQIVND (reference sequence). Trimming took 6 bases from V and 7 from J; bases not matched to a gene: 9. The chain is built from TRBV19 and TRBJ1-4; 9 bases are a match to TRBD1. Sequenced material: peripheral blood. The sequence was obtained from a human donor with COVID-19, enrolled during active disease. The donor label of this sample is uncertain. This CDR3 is CASRVTGGVGEKLFF. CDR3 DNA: TGTGCCAGTAGAGTTACAGGGGGCGTCGGTGAAAAACTGTTTTTT.